Reported below is one T cell receptor beta chain. What antigen it recognizes has not been identified. Base-call qualities are not available, and no considerably larger clone is one nucleotide away. This sample stems from a study of identical twins (dated by TCRdb to about 2016). The study in broad terms: TCR alpha and beta repertoires from monozygotic twins, unrelated adults of various ages and cord blood were deep-sequenced to test whether fetal clonotypes persist. To rule out contamination, replicate twin experiments were performed at different times with different library preparation protocols.

Every donor was a healthy Caucasian. Three pairs of female monozygotic twins, all aged 18 to 29 years, made up the twin cohort. Positive isolation kits from Invitrogen were used to isolate CD4+ and CD8+ T cell populations. General study outcomes and caveats: In monozygotic twins, out-of-frame TCR alpha sharing was systematically underestimated by recombination models, although the models agreed with sharing between unrelated individuals. Because the same donors could not be followed over many years, conclusions were based on cross-sectional statistical analysis. A weaker excess of twin sharing was found in beta out-of-frame sequences because the signal-to-noise ratio was lowered by fewer shared sequences. Abundant cord blood beta clonotypes had fewer insertions, young adult naive repertoires showed a similar but weaker trend, and memory repertoires showed no such trend. Zero-insertion analyses could be partly confounded by invariant T cells such as MAIT and iNKT, although diverse VJ usage argued against such confounding for most clonotypes. Compared with coincidental sharing between unrelated individuals, out-of-frame TCR alpha sequences shared between twins showed an excess of sequences with low generation probability.

According to the germline V gene (reference sequence), CDR1 reads DFQATT and CDR2 reads SNEGSKA. The junction carries 12 bases between V and J, which are trimmed by 0 bases and 4 bases respectively. The CDR3 contains 14 residues, cysteine and phenylalanine counted. Only the CDR3 region is kept as DNA, spanning 42 bases read in frame from base 1. To prepare the library, 5' RACE was applied. The instrument was an Illumina HiSeq 2000. A universal primer binding site was added through template switching, and the final cDNA carried a unique molecular identifier so that TCR cDNA molecules could be counted accurately. Specific primers in the conserved constant-segment region were used to synthesize first-strand cDNA for TCR alpha and beta chains. Each cDNA library was double barcoded, with a SMART-Mk sample barcode plus Illumina barcodes, to control for contamination. Two successive PCR steps introduced TruSeq adapter sequences along with Illumina sample barcodes. The Illumina HiSeq platform was used with custom primers to sequence TCR alpha and beta cDNA libraries. The paper's data handling went like this. MiGEC processed the raw reads to extract unique molecular identifiers, while MiXCR was used to determine the CDR3 positions. For each individual, recombination models were inferred using an EM algorithm with the repgenHMM and IGoR tools. The analysis of shared clonotypes was done with the tcR package in R, with sharing normalized by the product of cloneset sizes. Out-of-frame nonproductive sequences were analyzed to study raw recombination free of thymic and clonal selection effects. Through fastp at Q25 and MiXCR, TCRdb rebuilt clones from the public reads, retaining in-frame beta chains. Rows merge per CDR3 protein into single entries with the most common DNA and genes. The V and J calls were not made by the authors but by TCRdb's processing. This sample gives roughly 500,000 distinct CDR3 sequences in total; 20% to 25% of them show up just once. The ten largest clones add up to about 0.91% of the sample.

The sample was also linked to a second study, of T cells expressing NK-cell markers. The second study's authors report: Three sorted T-cell subsets (CD3+CD56+NKG2C+, CD3+CD56+NKG2C- and CD3+CD56-NKG2C+) from several donors had their TCR beta-chain repertoires profiled. Of the eight sequenced donors, seven were found to be HCMV-seropositive and one was found to be HCMV-seronegative. In several experiments an anti-gammadeltaTCR antibody was added to restrict sorting to alphabetaTCR-expressing T cells. In more than five donors, the dominant CD3+CD56+NKG2C+ clonotypes were found to rank among the top 10 CD8+ clonotypes and to make up about 1.0-8% of CD8+ T cells. Those dominant clonotypes were again the most abundant among CD3+CD56-NKG2C+ cells in four donors, at about 25-60.1%. Whether the expanded NKG2C-expressing T cell clones were specific for HCMV antigens was left unclear. All eight donors whose samples were sequenced were randomly selected healthy volunteers, three of them men and five women. HCMV-specific IgG was detected in serum with a commercial ELISA kit to determine HCMV serostatus. MIGEC handled demultiplexing of the reads and grouping by UMI, while MiTCR was used to assemble and quantify clonotypes. To exclude erroneous sequences, only TCR cDNA sequences supported by at least two reads were retained. The tcR package was used for downstream repertoire analysis, with clonotypes matched between fractions based on CDR3 nucleotide sequence plus V segment. Antigen specificity was annotated against VDJdb with VDJmatch, allowing one amino acid substitution in CDR3.

Sequencing input: CD4+ T cells sorted from blood. This receptor was obtained from a woman aged 18-29 years in good health. This receptor chain uses TRBV20-1 and TRBJ1-1; possibly the D gene is TRBD1, per 6 matching bases. Here the CDR3 is given as CSARDLKGGTEAFF. DNA sequence: TGCAGTGCTAGAGATCTTAAGGGGGGCACTGAAGCTTTCTTT.